One and the same sample provided the 27 T cell receptor beta chains below, sequenced in a study of control samples from healthy donors and cancer patients. Generated by immunoSEQ multiplex PCR, the TCRdb table keeps only in-frame clones and is missing some. This sample yields roughly 130,000 clones, of which approximately 86% are seen a single time; roughly 8.4% belongs to the top ten. Sequencing was performed on blood. These receptors were collected from a woman aged 30 to 39 in good health.

This clone was recorded a few times. The J gene is TRBJ2-7, the V gene TRBV19, with 7 bases matching TRBD2. This CDR3 region has 15 residues. Germline V gene sequence: CDR1 LNHDA, CDR2 SQIVND (reference sequence). With V trimmed by 2 bases and J by 2 bases, 6 bases remained unmatched. The CDR3 DNA reads as TGTGCCAGTAGTATAATTTGGGGGGGGACCTACGAGCAGTACTTC. It is translated as CASSIIWGGTYEQYF.

The rearrangement links TRBV28 to TRBJ1-5, with a tentative D call TRBD1 (5 bases). Germline V gene data show CDR1 as MDHEN and CDR2 as SYDVKM. The CDR3 loop spans 17 amino acids. V dropped 2 bases and J dropped 1 base, with 15 bases sitting between them. The CDR3 sequence: CASSLVGGAYSNQPQHF. The CDR3 coding sequence is TGTGCCAGCAGTTTAGTCGGAGGGGCATACAGCAATCAGCCCCAGCATTTT.

This clone was recorded only once. This CDR3 is CACKSGHEQYF. The CDR3 nucleotides are TGTGCCTGCAAATCGGGCCACGAGCAGTACTTC. V gene TRBV30 combines with J gene TRBJ2-7; no definite D call. Germline loops: CDR1 GTSNPN, CDR2 SVGIG (reference sequence). V lost 6 bases to trimming and J lost 5 bases, with 11 bases between them. This CDR3 contains 11 residues.

This clone was counted once. The CDR3 sequence: CASTGTNIVGEQFF. As DNA, the CDR3 is TGTGCCAGCACCGGGACTAATATTGTCGGTGAGCAGTTCTTC. The chain links TRBV6-4 to TRBJ2-1, with 7 bases aligning to TRBD2. Unmatched junction bases numbered 12, after V lost 7 bases and J lost 9 bases. Germline values: CDR1 MRHNA, CDR2 SNTAGT. This CDR3 spans 14 amino acids.

This chain joins TRBV27 and TRBJ2-2; D ambiguous. The germline V gene encodes CDR1 MNHEY and CDR2 SMNVEV (reference sequence). V was cut by 11 bases and J by 2 bases, with 12 bases left in between. The CDR3 consists of 13 residues. CDR3 bases: TGTGCCGCAAGGACGGCTAACACCGGGGAGCTGTTTTTT. Translated, it gives CAARTANTGELFF.

Notes on this clone: The CDR3 does not end in the conserved phenylalanine or tryptophan, so this is likely a read error. The chain uses TRBV5-1 and TRBJ1-6; 9 nucleotides line up with TRBD1. This CDR3 is built from 16 residues. Germline V gene data show CDR1 as SGHRS and CDR2 as YFSETQ. V shed 4 bases, J shed 7 bases, and the junction held 9 bases outside the gene matches. CDR3 residues: CASSNQGQGLNSPLHL. DNA of the CDR3: TGCGCCAGCAGCAACCAAGGACAGGGGCTAAATTCACCCCTCCACCTT.

The chain links TRBV19 to TRBJ2-3; 13 nucleotides match TRBD2. CDR1 and CDR2 from the germline V gene are LNHDA and SQIVND (reference sequence). The trim removed 4 bases at V and 1 base at J, leaving 2 bases unmatched. This CDR3 contains 16 residues. The CDR3 reads CASSRTSGGGTDTQYF. The CDR3 DNA sequence: TGTGCCAGTAGTAGGACTAGCGGGGGAGGCACAGATACGCAGTATTTT.

V is TRBV5-1 and J is TRBJ1-2, with TRBD1 matching over 7 bases. Looked up from germline, CDR1 is SGHRS and CDR2 is YFSETQ. This CDR3 region has 15 residues. The V gene end was trimmed by 4 bases and the J gene end by 4 bases; junction bases not matched to a gene: 10. The CDR3 nucleotides read TGCGCCAGCAGCATAGGGACAGCCAGCGGCTATGGCTACACCTTC. This codes for CASSIGTASGYGYTF.

V is TRBV21-1 and J is TRBJ1-5; TRBD1 is the table's D call and was not checked against the DNA. TRBV21-1 is a known pseudogene. The CDR3 covers 16 residues. DNA for the CDR3: TGTGCCAGCAGCAAAGAGGAGGACAGGGCCAATCAGCCCCAGCATTTT. This encodes CASSKEEDRANQPQHF.

The chain combines TRBV5-4 with TRBJ1-1; unclear D gene. V gave up 1 base and J gave up 6 bases, with 10 bases separating them. The V gene's germline CDR1 is SGHNT and CDR2 YYREEE (reference sequence). The CDR3 totals 13 residues. CDR3 loop: CASSLTGSSEAFF. CDR3 DNA: TGTGCCAGCAGCTTGACCGGTTCGTCTGAAGCTTTCTTT.

The chain links TRBV5-1 to TRBJ2-1; D ambiguous. The CDR3 totals 13 residues. V was pared by 4 bases and J by 0 bases, with 5 bases between. The germline gives CDR1 SGHRS, CDR2 YFSETQ. CDR3 DNA sequence: TGCGCCAGCAGCCCCTACTCCTACAATGAGCAGTTCTTC. This translates into CASSPYSYNEQFF.

The chain employs TRBV5-6 and TRBJ2-7; D is unresolved. Trimming removed 0 bases from V and 1 base from J, with 5 bases in between. Germline CDR1 reads SGHDT; CDR2 reads YYEEEE. The CDR3 is 13 residues long. CDR3 DNA sequence: TGTGCCAGCAGCTTGGGAAGTTCCTACGAGCAGTACTTC. Encoded protein: CASSLGSSYEQYF. The complete variable domain, with remaining parts taken from reference TRBV5-6 and TRBJ2-7, reads DAGVTQSPTHLIKTRGQQVTLRCSPKSGHDTVSWYQQALGQGPQFIFQYYEEEERQRGNFPDRFSGHQFPNYSSELNVNALLLGDSALYLCASSLGSSYEQYFGPGTRLTVT.

In nucleotides, the CDR3 is TGTGCCAGCAGCTTAGATGGTGGATCTACGTATAATTCACCCCTCCACTTT. Translation gives CASSLDGGSTYNSPLHF. The chain couples TRBV11-2 to TRBJ1-6, with no clear D. Looked up from germline, CDR1 is SGHAT and CDR2 is FQNNGV. This CDR3 is built from 17 residues. V was clipped by 0 bases and J by 4 bases, with 13 bases between them.

The rearrangement links TRBV3-1 (or the pseudogene TRBV3-2) to TRBJ2-1; D perhaps matches TRBD1 (6 bases). The CDR3 is made up of 16 amino acids. CDR1 is LGHDT, CDR2 YNNKEL, per germline (reference sequence). Trimming took off 1 base at V and 2 bases at J, with 12 bases between the two ends. The CDR3 is CASSQVGKGAYNEQFF. CDR3 nucleotide sequence: TGTGCCAGCAGCCAAGTAGGAAAGGGGGCCTACAATGAGCAGTTCTTC.

V and J are TRBV18 and TRBJ1-6; possibly TRBD1 for D (5 bases). The germline CDR1 and CDR2 sequences are KGHSH and LQKENI. Trimming shortened V by 6 bases and J by 10 bases, and 13 bases separated the two germline ends. The CDR3 runs to 13 residues. CDR3 region: CASSVEGLSPLHF. CDR3 DNA: TGTGCCAGCTCCGTGGAGGGACTATCACCCCTCCACTTT.

The chain is built from TRBV5-1 and TRBJ2-7; 7 bases agree with TRBD2. Trimming at V came to 0 bases and at J to 2 bases, leaving 11 bases not matched to a gene. CDR3 length: 17 residues. The germline gives CDR1 SGHRS, CDR2 YFSETQ. In DNA form, the CDR3 reads TGCGCCAGCAGCTTGGCGGCTAGCGGCACTCCCACCTACGAGCAGTACTTC. Protein product: CASSLAASGTPTYEQYF.

This chain links TRBV2 with TRBJ2-5, with TRBD2 as a possible D gene (5 bases). CDR1 and CDR2 (germline): SNHLY, FYNNEI. The CDR3 consists of 14 residues. V lost 3 bases, J lost 5 bases, and 13 bases lay in between. In DNA form, the CDR3 reads TGTGCCAGCAGTGAGGGAGCGCTGGGTGAGACCCAGTACTTC. Translating gives CASSEGALGETQYF.

This chain links TRBV4-1 with TRBJ2-1; 9 nucleotides match TRBD2. The CDR3 runs to 15 residues. Germline assignment: CDR1 MGHRA and CDR2 YSYEKL. J gave up 6 bases and V 3 bases, and 6 bases lay outside the gene matches. The CDR3 loop is CASSHGGRARNEQFF. In nucleotides, the CDR3 is TGCGCCAGCAGCCACGGCGGGAGGGCCCGCAATGAGCAGTTCTTC.

The chain has TRBV7-2 and TRBJ2-3; TRBD2 might be the D (6 bases). The germline V gene encodes CDR1 SGHTA and CDR2 FQGNSA. The CDR3 totals 16 residues. The V gene lost 0 bases and the J gene lost 7 bases, with 17 bases spanning the gap. CDR3 region: CASSLASPKGGHTQYF. The CDR3 DNA sequence: TGTGCCAGCAGCTTAGCGTCTCCCAAGGGAGGACATACGCAGTATTTT.

The chain couples TRBV19 to TRBJ2-7; tentatively, D is TRBD2 (5 bases). The germline V gene encodes CDR1 LNHDA and CDR2 SQIVND (reference sequence). This CDR3 is built from 17 residues. The V end lost 5 bases, the J end lost 3 bases, and 23 bases lay between the germline ends. CDR3 sequence: CASSPYGLGLGCYEQYF. The DNA of the CDR3 is TGTGCCAGTAGTCCCTACGGACTCGGGTTGGGGTGCTACGAGCAGTACTTC.

The chain carries TRBV24-1 and TRBJ1-6; D gene ambiguous. CDR1 and CDR2 from the germline V gene are KGHDR and SFDVKD. The length of the CDR3 is 15 residues. Trimming pared 3 bases from V and 4 bases from J, leaving 9 bases between. The CDR3 nucleotides read TGTGCCACCAGTGATCCCAAGGATTATAATTCACCCCTCCACTTT. The encoded protein is CATSDPKDYNSPLHF.

The V call is TRBV11-3, the J call TRBJ1-1; D unclear. Germline-derived CDR1 and CDR2 are SGHNT and YENEEA. The germline V and J ends were trimmed by 1 base and 3 bases, with 9 bases remaining between them. This CDR3 region has 14 residues. For the CDR3, the DNA is TGTGCCAGCAGCTTAGCAGCAGGTCACACTGAAGCTTTCTTT. Translated, it gives CASSLAAGHTEAFF.

The chain employs TRBV13 and TRBJ2-7, with D perhaps TRBD2 (5 bases). CDR3 length equals 14 residues. V was shortened by 5 bases and J by 0 bases, with 11 bases between the two germline ends. The V gene's germline CDR1 is PRHDT and CDR2 FYEKMQ (reference sequence). The CDR3 reads CASSPVGSSYEQYF. DNA of the CDR3: TGTGCCAGCAGCCCCGTTGGGAGCTCCTACGAGCAGTACTTC.

V usage is TRBV28 and J usage is TRBJ1-5; 7 bases match TRBD1. Trimming cost V 7 bases and J 5 bases; bases outside gene matches: 5. The CDR3 runs to 13 residues. Germline assignment: CDR1 MDHEN and CDR2 SYDVKM. CDR3 region: CASTGTVHQPQHF. The CDR3 DNA reads TGTGCCAGCACCGGGACAGTTCATCAGCCCCAGCATTTT.

The sample holds one count of this clone. The chain carries TRBV27 and TRBJ2-1; 8 positions agree with TRBD2. The length of the CDR3 is 14 residues. CDR1 is MNHEY, CDR2 SMNVEV, per germline (reference sequence). J lost 7 bases, V lost 3 bases, and 5 bases had no gene match. Here the CDR3 DNA reads TGTGCCAGCAGTTTGCCGGGACTAGTTAATGAGCAGTTCTTC. It encodes CASSLPGLVNEQFF.

The chain combines TRBV30 with TRBJ1-2; perhaps TRBD1 as D (5 bases). The CDR3 consists of 14 residues. Germline values: CDR1 GTSNPN, CDR2 SVGIG (reference sequence). V shed 3 bases and J shed 8 bases, with 19 bases lying between them. For the CDR3, the DNA is TGTGCCTGGAGGGAAACAGGCGCACTGCGCGGCTACACCTTC. The encoded protein is CAWRETGALRGYTF. The full variable domain, rest sourced from reference TRBV30 and TRBJ1-2, is SQTIHQWPATLVQPVGSPLSLECTVEGTSNPNLYWYRQAAGRGLQLLFYSVGIGQISSEVPQNLSASRPQDRQFILSSKKLLLSDSGFYLCAWRETGALRGYTFGSGTRLTVV.

The chain combines TRBV7-6 with TRBJ2-7; the match to TRBD2 covers 8 bases. This CDR3 has 16 residues. V trimming: 4 bases; J trimming: 5 bases; junction bases outside the gene matches: 13. Per the germline V gene, CDR1 is SGHVS and CDR2 is FNYEAQ. The CDR3 region has the DNA TGTGCCAGCAGCTCCACTCGGGGACTAGAGGTGAACGAGCAGTACTTC. This codes for CASSSTRGLEVNEQYF.